A selection of T cell receptor beta chains follows, all from one sample in a study of cytomegalovirus exposure and HLA in healthy donors. Produced via immunoSEQ multiplex PCR; TCRdb's table is partial and in-frame only. The sample holds some 180,000 clones, 80% to 90% seen once. Sequenced input: PBMCs. These receptors were collected from a girl aged 2 to 9 in good health and CMV-seropositive. CDR3s include the opening cysteine and the closing phenylalanine or tryptophan. D genes are given only for firm matches. Clone sizes are given selectively: once, few, many, or a class where the clone is expanded.

d_call: TRBD1
j_call: TRBJ2-7
v_call: TRBV12-5
clone_size: NA
cdr3_nt: TGTGCTAGTGGCCCGGGACAGCGCCCCTCCTACGAGCAGTACTTC
cdr3_aa: CASGPGQRPSYEQYF

d_call: NA
j_call: TRBJ2-5
v_call: TRBV6-5
clone_size: few
cdr3_nt: TGTGCCAGCAGTTACCGAGACAGGAGGGAGACCCAGTACTTC
cdr3_aa: CASSYRDRRETQYF

d_call: TRBD1
j_call: TRBJ1-3
v_call: TRBV9
clone_size: NA
cdr3_nt: TGTGCCAGCAGCGTGACTCCGGGACAGGGAGGAAACACCATATATTTT
cdr3_aa: CASSVTPGQGGNTIYF

d_call: NA
j_call: TRBJ2-7
v_call: TRBV6-1
clone_size: NA
cdr3_nt: TGTGCCAGCAGTGAAGCGGGGGGCTCCTACGAGCAGTACTTC
cdr3_aa: CASSEAGGSYEQYF

d_call: TRBD2
j_call: TRBJ2-5
v_call: TRBV4-2
clone_size: NA
cdr3_nt: TGTGCCAGCAGCCCGAGACTAGCGAGTCTGGAAGAGACCCAGTACTTC
cdr3_aa: CASSPRLASLEETQYF

d_call: NA
j_call: TRBJ2-7
v_call: TRBV15
clone_size: NA
cdr3_nt: TGTGCCACCAGCAGAAACAGGCGGGAGCAGTACTTC
cdr3_aa: CATSRNRREQYF

d_call: NA
j_call: TRBJ1-6
v_call: TRBV5-1
clone_size: NA
cdr3_nt: TGCGCCAGCAGCTTGGTTTCGGGGAACGATTCACCCCTCCACTTT
cdr3_aa: CASSLVSGNDSPLHF

d_call: NA
j_call: TRBJ2-7
v_call: TRBV29-1
clone_size: NA
cdr3_nt: TGCAGTGGGGGGTTCTCGGACGAGCAGTACTTC
cdr3_aa: CSGGFSDEQYF

d_call: TRBD1
j_call: TRBJ1-2
v_call: TRBV9
clone_size: NA
cdr3_nt: TGTGCCAGCAGCGCCCCGACAGGGCGCGGCTACACCTTC
cdr3_aa: CASSAPTGRGYTF

d_call: TRBD1
j_call: TRBJ2-7
v_call: TRBV28
clone_size: NA
cdr3_nt: TGTGCCAGCAGTCCCGATTCGGGACAGGGAGACCCGTTCTCCTACGAGCAGTACTTC
cdr3_aa: CASSPDSGQGDPFSYEQYF

d_call: TRBD2
j_call: TRBJ2-3
v_call: TRBV11-2
clone_size: NA
cdr3_nt: TGTGCCAGCAGCTTACGGCGGGAGTATCAAGATACGCAGTATTTT
cdr3_aa: CASSLRREYQDTQYF

d_call: TRBD2
j_call: TRBJ2-1
v_call: TRBV27
clone_size: NA
cdr3_nt: TGTGCCACCTGGACTAGCTCCTACAATGAGCAGTTCTTC
cdr3_aa: CATWTSSYNEQFF

d_call: TRBD1
j_call: TRBJ2-7
v_call: TRBV4-1
clone_size: NA
cdr3_nt: TGCGCCAGCAGCCAAATTCCGGGACAGATCTACGAGCAGTACTTC
cdr3_aa: CASSQIPGQIYEQYF

d_call: TRBD2
j_call: TRBJ2-7
v_call: TRBV4-1
clone_size: NA
cdr3_nt: TGCGCCAGCAGCCAAGTTTGGGCTAGCGGGACCTACGAGCAGTACTTC
cdr3_aa: CASSQVWASGTYEQYF

d_call: NA
j_call: TRBJ2-1
v_call: TRBV6-4
clone_size: NA
cdr3_nt: TGTGCCAGCAGTGAGTACGCTCTCAGCTCCTACAATGAGCAGTTCTTC
cdr3_aa: CASSEYALSSYNEQFF

d_call: TRBD2
j_call: TRBJ2-3
v_call: TRBV5-4
clone_size: NA
cdr3_nt: TGTGCCAGCAGCATTCTAGCGGGAGGTACAGATACGCAGTATTTT
cdr3_aa: CASSILAGGTDTQYF

d_call: TRBD2
j_call: TRBJ2-2
v_call: TRBV5-5
clone_size: NA
cdr3_nt: TGTGCCAGCAGCTTCTGGGAGGGGCACACCGGGGAGCTGTTTTTT
cdr3_aa: CASSFWEGHTGELFF

d_call: TRBD1
j_call: TRBJ2-1
v_call: TRBV7-3
clone_size: NA
cdr3_nt: TGTGCCAGCAGCCCAAGGGGGGACAGGCTTGAGCAGTTCTTC
cdr3_aa: CASSPRGDRLEQFF

d_call: NA
j_call: TRBJ1-6
v_call: TRBV4-1
clone_size: NA
cdr3_nt: TGCGCCAGCAGCCAAGTAAATTCACCCCTCCACTTT
cdr3_aa: CASSQVNSPLHF

d_call: TRBD2
j_call: TRBJ2-7
v_call: TRBV7-9
clone_size: NA
cdr3_nt: TGTGCCAGCAGCTTAGTCGGACTAGCGGGAGGCGAGCAGTACTTC
cdr3_aa: CASSLVGLAGGEQYF

d_call: TRBD2
j_call: TRBJ2-2
v_call: TRBV2
clone_size: NA
cdr3_nt: TGTGCCAGCAGTCCCAGGACTAGCGCCTACACCGGGGAGCTGTTTTTT
cdr3_aa: CASSPRTSAYTGELFF

d_call: NA
j_call: TRBJ1-2
v_call: TRBV5-8
clone_size: NA
cdr3_nt: TGTGCCAGCAGCTTACGGGGAGGTGGCTACACCTTC
cdr3_aa: CASSLRGGGYTF

d_call: NA
j_call: TRBJ1-5
v_call: TRBV6-1
clone_size: NA
cdr3_nt: TGTGCCAGCAGTGATTTCCCCCAGACAGGAGTCAATCAGCCCCAGCATTTT
cdr3_aa: CASSDFPQTGVNQPQHF